The rows below give T cell receptor beta chains drawn from one sample of a study of T cell clonotyping in hematopoietic cell transplantation. Generated by immunoSEQ multiplex PCR, the TCRdb table keeps only in-frame clones and is missing some. The profile covers around 9,300 clones, with around 85% appearing a single time and roughly 30% taken by the ten largest. The source was PBMCs, collected 180 days after allogeneic stem cell transplant. The receptors shown here come from a female patient between 25 and 45 years old who had an allogeneic stem cell transplant, so the T cells may come from the graft donor. Some clones in this sample may be carry-over from other donors' samples. Each CDR3 is given with its conserved first and last residue. Each record gives: clone size, D gene, V gene, J gene, CDR3 DNA, CDR3 protein. The D gene is left open where the match is weak. Expanded clones get a size class; other rows say once, few or many, or leave the size out.

NA	NA	TRBV28	TRBJ1-5	TGTGCCAGCAGTATAGGGGTCCAGCCCCAGCATTTT	CASSIGVQPQHF
NA	TRBD1	TRBV19	TRBJ1-2	TGTGCCAGTAGTATAGTACAGGGGAACTATGGCTACACCTTC	CASSIVQGNYGYTF
NA	NA	TRBV19	TRBJ2-6	TGTGCCAGTAGTAGCTCCGAGGTTCCCGGGGCCAACGTCCTGACTTTC	CASSSSEVPGANVLTF
once	NA	TRBV7-7	TRBJ2-5	TGTGCTAGCAGCTTAGGAGGTCAGGAAAGGGAGACCCAGTACTTC	CASSLGGQERETQYF
NA	NA	TRBV5-1	TRBJ1-2	TGCGCCAGCAGCTTGGAGGCAGGGGTGGAAGGCTACACCTTC	CASSLEAGVEGYTF
NA	NA	TRBV11-2	TRBJ2-3	TGTGCCAGCAGCTTAGGGCGTGGGGGATTCGGCACAGATACGCAGTATTTT	CASSLGRGGFGTDTQYF
NA	TRBD1	TRBV9	TRBJ2-1	TGTGCCAGCAGCGTAGAGACAGGGGGAAGGGATGAGCAGTTCTTC	CASSVETGGRDEQFF
NA	NA	TRBV6-1	TRBJ2-2	TGTGCCAGCAGTGAAGGATCAAGGACAACCGGGGAGCTGTTTTTT	CASSEGSRTTGELFF
once	NA	TRBV5-4	TRBJ2-7	TGTGCCAGCAGCGATTCCTACGAGCAGTACTTC	CASSDSYEQYF
NA	NA	TRBV7-3	TRBJ1-1	TGTGCCAGCAGCTTGCCAGGGGCGACTGAAGCTTTCTTT	CASSLPGATEAFF
NA	NA	TRBV4-3	TRBJ1-1	TGCGCCAGCAGCCAGGAGAGAGACACTGAAGCTTTCTTT	CASSQERDTEAFF
NA	NA	TRBV18	TRBJ2-7	TGTGCCAGCTCACCGCAATCTTCACACTACGAGCAGTACTTC	CASSPQSSHYEQYF
NA	NA	TRBV7-9	TRBJ1-2	TGTGCCAGCAGCTTCCCGGCAGACTATGGCTACACCTTC	CASSFPADYGYTF
medium-sized	NA	TRBV19	TRBJ1-2	TGTGCCAGTAATGACGGCGGGTTAGGCTACACCTTC	CASNDGGLGYTF
NA	NA	TRBV6-6	TRBJ2-2	TGTGCCAGCAGTGACAGAACCGGGGAGCTGTTTTTT	CASSDRTGELFF
NA	TRBD1	TRBV15	TRBJ1-2	TGTGCCACCAGCAGGGGGGACAGGGCCTATGGCTACACCTTC	CATSRGDRAYGYTF
NA	NA	TRBV2	TRBJ2-7	TGTGCCAGCAGTGAAAACGGCCTGGATATCTACGAGCAGTACTTC	CASSENGLDIYEQYF
NA	TRBD2	TRBV7-2	TRBJ2-7	TGTGCCAGCAGCCCCTCTGGCGGGGGGAGCTCCTACGAGCAGTACTTC	CASSPSGGGSSYEQYF
NA	NA	TRBV20-1	TRBJ2-3	TGCAGTGCTAATGTGGCAGATACGCAGTATTTT	CSANVADTQYF
NA	NA	TRBV6-5	TRBJ1-2	TGTGCCAGCAGGGAGGGTGGGGGCTATGGCTACACCTTC	CASREGGGYGYTF
NA	NA	TRBV7-2	TRBJ2-1	TGTGCCAGCAGCTTAGCGCGGGGTCTAGGGCGCTACAATGAGCAGTTCTTC	CASSLARGLGRYNEQFF
NA	TRBD1	TRBV6-6	TRBJ1-4	TGTGCCACCATTGCCGGGGACAGCCCTAATGAAAAACTGTTTTTT	CATIAGDSPNEKLFF
NA	NA	TRBV7-3	TRBJ2-5	TGTGCCAGTGCCAGGTCTAGCTTCGGAGAGACCCAGTACTTC	CASARSSFGETQYF
NA	TRBD2	TRBV5-1	TRBJ2-3	TGCGCCAGCAGCTTGGTGGCCTTAGCGGGGGGGATCGATACGCAGTATTTT	CASSLVALAGGIDTQYF
once	NA	TRBV5-1	TRBJ1-5	TGCGCCAGCAGCTTGAGTGGCAATCAGCCCCAGCATTTT	CASSLSGNQPQHF
NA	TRBD1	TRBV6-1	TRBJ2-7	TGTGCCAGCAGGGAAGCAGAAAGGACAGGGCAAGGCGAGCAGTACTTC	CASREAERTGQGEQYF
NA	NA	TRBV19	TRBJ2-3	TGTGCCAGTAGTTCGCGGGACCGAGGAGGGGATACGCAGTATTTT	CASSSRDRGGDTQYF
NA	NA	TRBV5-1	TRBJ2-7	TGCGCCAGCAGTTCTGGGACACAGAGCGAGCAGTACTTC	CASSSGTQSEQYF
NA	NA	TRBV2	TRBJ1-6	TGTGCCAGCAGTGGACAACGTTCACCCCTCCACTTT	CASSGQRSPLHF
NA	NA	TRBV4-2	TRBJ2-5	TGTGCCAGCAGCCAAGACAGTGGAGAGACCCAGTACTTC	CASSQDSGETQYF
NA	NA	TRBV6-5	TRBJ2-1	TGTGCCAGCAGCCGACCACTCGACAATGAGCAGTTCTTC	CASSRPLDNEQFF
NA	TRBD2	TRBV4-1	TRBJ2-3	TGCGCCAGCAGCCGAGCCCTTAGCGGGGGGGCCCTCCTCGGGCAGTATTTT	CASSRALSGGALLGQYF
NA	NA	TRBV21-1	TRBJ2-5	TGTGCCAGCAGCAAAGGGATAGTCGAGTACCAAGAGACCCAGTACTTC	CASSKGIVEYQETQYF
NA	TRBD2	TRBV9	TRBJ2-1	TGTGCCAGCAGCCGCCGAGCGGGGGGATACAATGAGCAGTTCTTC	CASSRRAGGYNEQFF
NA	NA	TRBV19	TRBJ2-3	TGTGCCAGTAGTCTGCTGGGAAGCACAGATACGCAGTATTTT	CASSLLGSTDTQYF
NA	NA	TRBV5-1	TRBJ1-1	TGCGCCAGCAGCTTGGCCGAGATGAACACTGAAGCTTTCTTT	CASSLAEMNTEAFF
NA	TRBD1	TRBV14	TRBJ1-1	TGTGCCAGCAGCCGCCGGACCGGGACAGGGAAAAGATCGAGTGCTGAAGCTTTCTTT	CASSRRTGTGKRSSAEAFF
NA	NA	TRBV5-1	TRBJ1-3	TGCGCCAGCAGCCCCACGTCGGGCGGAAACACCATATATTTT	CASSPTSGGNTIYF
NA	TRBD2	TRBV9	TRBJ2-2	TGTGCCAGCAGCGTTAGCGGGGGAACTTTGACCGGGGAGCTGTTTTTT	CASSVSGGTLTGELFF
once	TRBD1	TRBV6-1	TRBJ2-5	TGTGCCAGCAGTGCCTTGACAGGGGCCCCCTGGGAGACCCAGTACTTC	CASSALTGAPWETQYF
NA	NA	TRBV19	TRBJ1-1	TGTGCCAGTAGTATAGCAATGGCTAACACTGAAGCTTTCTTT	CASSIAMANTEAFF
NA	NA	TRBV6-6	TRBJ2-7	TGTGCCAGCAGTCCTCGGACAGACAGCTACGAGCAGTACTTC	CASSPRTDSYEQYF
NA	NA	TRBV11-2	TRBJ2-2	TGTGCCAGCAGCTCTGAAATGAGATACACCGGGGAGCTGTTTTTT	CASSSEMRYTGELFF
NA	TRBD2	TRBV6-5	TRBJ2-7	TGTGCCAGCAGTGCTCGGCGGGGGAGCTACGAGCAGTACTTC	CASSARRGSYEQYF
few	TRBD1	TRBV6-1	TRBJ2-7	TGTGCCAGCAGTAGGGACAGGGCCGGTTACGAGCAGTACTTC	CASSRDRAGYEQYF
NA	NA	TRBV30	TRBJ1-1	TGTGCCTGGCTCTTGAACACTGAAGCTTTCTTT	CAWLLNTEAFF
medium-sized	NA	TRBV7-2	TRBJ2-5	TGTGCCAGCAGCCTACGGGGGATTCAAGAGACCCAGTACTTC	CASSLRGIQETQYF
NA	TRBD1	TRBV7-2	TRBJ1-1	TGTGCCAGCAGCCGCGACAGGGGTGGGAACACTGAAGCTTTCTTT	CASSRDRGGNTEAFF
NA	NA	TRBV25-1	TRBJ1-2	TGTGCCAGCAGTGAACAGGGGACTGGCTATGGCTACACCTTC	CASSEQGTGYGYTF
once	TRBD1	TRBV27	TRBJ1-2	TGTGCCAGCGGGACAGGCCTCTATGGCTACACCTTC	CASGTGLYGYTF
NA	NA	TRBV19	TRBJ1-6	TGTGCCAGTACGACAGGCGGTTATAATTCACCCCTCCACTTT	CASTTGGYNSPLHF
NA	NA	TRBV6-1	TRBJ2-2	TGTGCCAGCAGTGTCGGTGCGGTGGGGGGAAAAGCCGGGGAGCTGTTTTTT	CASSVGAVGGKAGELFF
once	NA	TRBV6-4	TRBJ1-1	TGTGCCAGCAGTGACCCTAGGGTACCTGAAGCTTTCTTT	CASSDPRVPEAFF
NA	TRBD2	TRBV5-1	TRBJ2-7	TGCGCCAGCAGCATATCCGGGACTAACTCCTACGAGCAGTACTTC	CASSISGTNSYEQYF
NA	TRBD2	TRBV4-3	TRBJ2-7	TGCGCCAGCAGCCAAGATAACAGCGGGGGTCTTACCTACGAGCAGTACTTC	CASSQDNSGGLTYEQYF
once	TRBD1	TRBV30	TRBJ1-1	TGTGCGTCTCCCCGGGACAGGGGTCATGGGAACACTGAAGCTTTCTTT	CASPRDRGHGNTEAFF
NA	NA	TRBV28	TRBJ2-3	TGTGCCAGCAGAAAGGGGGGGGGCCGTTCAGATACGCAGTATTTT	CASRKGGGRSDTQYF
NA	NA	TRBV4-1	TRBJ1-1	TGCGCCAGCAGCCAAGGTCCCTACACTGAAGCTTTCTTT	CASSQGPYTEAFF
few	TRBD1	TRBV5-1	TRBJ1-1	TGCGCCAGCAGCTTGTACGACAGGGAGACTGAAGCTTTCTTT	CASSLYDRETEAFF